This T cell receptor beta chain appears in the sequencing data of a study of T cell responses to AZD1222 COVID-19 vaccine. Study-wide findings and caveats: Spike was spanned by vaccine-associated CD4 TCRs, which were dominant at 160-218 and 743-854.

Trimming cost V 2 bases and J 9 bases, with 11 bases left between them. Germline V CDR1 and CDR2: MNHEY, SVGEGT. CDR3 length equals 13 residues. Produced via immunoSEQ multiplex PCR; TCRdb's table is partial and in-frame only. The table includes some 96,000 clones, 88% detected once. About this clone: No antigen is known for it.

This chain joins TRBV6-2 or TRBV6-3 and TRBJ1-5; no clear D gene. This TCR derives from an adult in good health. Sequences were derived from peripheral blood, sampled on day 0 of AZD1222 vaccination. In DNA, the CDR3 is TGTGCCAGCAGTTACGGTCCGTCGGGGCCCCAGCATTTT. Translating gives CASSYGPSGPQHF.